A selection of T cell receptor beta chains follows, all from one sample in a study of blood T cell repertoires in COVID-19. Clones were read by immunoSEQ multiplex PCR, and TCRdb kept only the in-frame ones, dropping some. This sample has about 350,000 clones, with 88% found just once. Sequencing used PBMCs or T cells enriched from blood (not recorded which). The receptor set was obtained from a woman in her 30s who had been exposed to COVID-19. The CDR3 runs from the conserved cysteine through the conserved F or W. A D gene is named only where the DNA matches it firmly. For some rows the clone size is stated as once, few or many, or as a class when expanded; others skip it.

J gene: TRBJ2-3; V gene: TRBV2; D gene: .; clone size: .; CDR3 DNA: TGTGCCAGCAGTGCAAGCACAGATACGCAGTATTTT; CDR3 protein: CASSASTDTQYF
J gene: TRBJ1-4; V gene: TRBV5-6; D gene: .; clone size: .; CDR3 DNA: TGTGCCAGCAGCTTGGGCAGGGGTGCCGAAAAACTGTTTTTT; CDR3 protein: CASSLGRGAEKLFF
J gene: TRBJ1-6; V gene: TRBV13; D gene: .; clone size: .; CDR3 DNA: TGTGCCAGCAGCTCCTACACCCCTAGTAATTCACCCCTCCACTTT; CDR3 protein: CASSSYTPSNSPLHF
J gene: TRBJ1-5; V gene: TRBV15; D gene: .; clone size: .; CDR3 DNA: TGTGCCACCAGCAGAGATCAGGGCAGGATAAATCAGCCCCAGCATTTT; CDR3 protein: CATSRDQGRINQPQHF
J gene: TRBJ1-1; V gene: TRBV14; D gene: .; clone size: .; CDR3 DNA: TGTGCCAGCAGCCAAGGACAGTGGAACACTGAAGCTTTCTTT; CDR3 protein: CASSQGQWNTEAFF
J gene: TRBJ1-2; V gene: TRBV30; D gene: .; clone size: .; CDR3 DNA: TGTGCCTGGCCAAACCCAGGGCGGAACTATGGCTACACCTTC; CDR3 protein: CAWPNPGRNYGYTF
J gene: TRBJ1-5; V gene: TRBV6-2/TRBV6-3; D gene: TRBD1; clone size: .; CDR3 DNA: TGTGCCAGCAGTACACTGGTCGGGACAGGGGTTAATCAGCCCCAGCATTTT; CDR3 protein: CASSTLVGTGVNQPQHF
J gene: TRBJ2-7; V gene: TRBV2; D gene: .; clone size: .; CDR3 DNA: TGTGCCAGCAGGGACCCGGGACACCGGCGCGAGCAGTACTTC; CDR3 protein: CASRDPGHRREQYF
J gene: TRBJ2-2; V gene: TRBV29-1; D gene: .; clone size: once; CDR3 DNA: TGCAGCGGTGAACAGGGCCCGAACACCGGGGAGCTGTTTTTT; CDR3 protein: CSGEQGPNTGELFF
J gene: TRBJ1-1; V gene: TRBV7-9; D gene: .; clone size: .; CDR3 DNA: TGTGCCAGCAGCTTAATCATGAACACTGAAGCTTTCTTT; CDR3 protein: CASSLIMNTEAFF
J gene: TRBJ2-2; V gene: TRBV30; D gene: .; clone size: .; CDR3 DNA: TGTGCCTGGAGTGTACGAGGAGGGACCGGGGAGCTGTTTTTT; CDR3 protein: CAWSVRGGTGELFF
J gene: TRBJ1-5; V gene: TRBV28; D gene: .; clone size: .; CDR3 DNA: TGTGCCAGCAGTTTACAGGGAGGGGTTCAGCCCCAGCATTTT; CDR3 protein: CASSLQGGVQPQHF
J gene: TRBJ2-7; V gene: TRBV28; D gene: TRBD1; clone size: .; CDR3 DNA: TGTGCCAGCAGTACCTACGGGACAGGGATGTACGAGCAGTACTTC; CDR3 protein: CASSTYGTGMYEQYF
J gene: TRBJ1-2; V gene: TRBV28; D gene: TRBD1; clone size: .; CDR3 DNA: TGTGCCAGCTATACAGGGGGCGATGGCTACACCTTC; CDR3 protein: CASYTGGDGYTF
J gene: TRBJ1-2; V gene: TRBV9; D gene: .; clone size: .; CDR3 DNA: TGTGCCAGCAGCGTAGCCCCCAACAGCAACTATGGCTACACCTTC; CDR3 protein: CASSVAPNSNYGYTF
J gene: TRBJ2-5; V gene: TRBV11-3; D gene: TRBD2; clone size: few; CDR3 DNA: TGTGCCAGCAGCAATCACTCAACCACTAGCGGGAGGTTGCGAGAGACCCAGTACTTC; CDR3 protein: CASSNHSTTSGRLRETQYF
J gene: TRBJ2-1; V gene: TRBV15; D gene: .; clone size: .; CDR3 DNA: TGTGCCACCAGCAGGGCAGCGAGCTCCTACAATGAGCAGTTCTTC; CDR3 protein: CATSRAASSYNEQFF
J gene: TRBJ1-1; V gene: TRBV19; D gene: .; clone size: .; CDR3 DNA: TGTGCCAGTAGTATGAGGGCTTTTTCGGGGGGACTCGTGGCTTTCTTT; CDR3 protein: CASSMRAFSGGLVAFF
J gene: TRBJ1-1; V gene: TRBV11-2; D gene: .; clone size: .; CDR3 DNA: TGTGCCAGCGGAAGACAGCTCCGGAACACTGAAGCTTTCTTT; CDR3 protein: CASGRQLRNTEAFF
J gene: TRBJ1-5; V gene: TRBV19; D gene: TRBD1; clone size: .; CDR3 DNA: TGTGCCAGTAGTATAGTTTTCGGACAGGGACAGCCCCAGCATTTT; CDR3 protein: CASSIVFGQGQPQHF
J gene: TRBJ1-3; V gene: TRBV19; D gene: TRBD1; clone size: .; CDR3 DNA: TGTGCCAGTAGTACAAGGGACAGGGTCGGAAACACCATATATTTT; CDR3 protein: CASSTRDRVGNTIYF
J gene: TRBJ1-3; V gene: TRBV10-3; D gene: .; clone size: .; CDR3 DNA: TGTGCCATCAGCCAAGACAGGCTCTCTGGAAACACCATATATTTT; CDR3 protein: CAISQDRLSGNTIYF
J gene: TRBJ1-1; V gene: TRBV29-1; D gene: .; clone size: .; CDR3 DNA: TGCAGCGTTGCGGCAGCGTCGGACACTGAAGCTTTCTTT; CDR3 protein: CSVAAASDTEAFF
J gene: TRBJ1-5; V gene: TRBV2; D gene: .; clone size: .; CDR3 DNA: TGTGCCAGCAGAAACACCAATAGCAATCAGCCCCAGCATTTT; CDR3 protein: CASRNTNSNQPQHF
J gene: TRBJ2-1; V gene: TRBV6-5; D gene: TRBD1; clone size: .; CDR3 DNA: TGTGCCAGCAGGTCATTAGGGACAGGGGCCGATGAGCAGTTCTTC; CDR3 protein: CASRSLGTGADEQFF
J gene: TRBJ2-2; V gene: TRBV27; D gene: .; clone size: .; CDR3 DNA: TGTGCCAGCAGTTCCCCCGGGATGTTCACCGGGGAGCTGTTTTTT; CDR3 protein: CASSSPGMFTGELFF
J gene: TRBJ1-1; V gene: TRBV18; D gene: TRBD1; clone size: .; CDR3 DNA: TGTGCCAGCTCAACAGGGACAGACACTGAAGCTTTCTTT; CDR3 protein: CASSTGTDTEAFF
J gene: TRBJ1-1; V gene: TRBV7-3; D gene: .; clone size: .; CDR3 DNA: TGTGCCAGCAGCTTAAGTAGGCGGGAGAGGACTGAAGCTTTCTTT; CDR3 protein: CASSLSRRERTEAFF
J gene: TRBJ2-1; V gene: TRBV11-3; D gene: TRBD2; clone size: once; CDR3 DNA: TGTGCCAGCAGCCCTAGCGGGTCCTACAATGAGCAGTTCTTC; CDR3 protein: CASSPSGSYNEQFF
J gene: TRBJ2-7; V gene: TRBV15; D gene: .; clone size: .; CDR3 DNA: TGTGCCACCAGCAGTGAACTAGCCAGAAACTACGAGCAGTACTTC; CDR3 protein: CATSSELARNYEQYF
J gene: TRBJ2-2; V gene: TRBV5-1; D gene: .; clone size: .; CDR3 DNA: TGCGCCAGCGATAGCCTAACAGGGCAGACCGGGGAGCTGTTTTTT; CDR3 protein: CASDSLTGQTGELFF
J gene: TRBJ1-3; V gene: TRBV19; D gene: TRBD1; clone size: .; CDR3 DNA: TGTGCCAGTAGTCTCGACAGGGCTTACGGAAACACCATATATTTT; CDR3 protein: CASSLDRAYGNTIYF
J gene: TRBJ2-3; V gene: TRBV9; D gene: TRBD2; clone size: once; CDR3 DNA: TGTGCCAGCAGCGGGAGCACTAGCGGGATGTTTACGCAGTATTTT; CDR3 protein: CASSGSTSGMFTQYF
J gene: TRBJ2-7; V gene: TRBV3-1/TRBV3-2; D gene: TRBD2; clone size: .; CDR3 DNA: TGTGCCAGCAGCCACGGGACTAGCGGGGGGTACGAGCAGTACTTC; CDR3 protein: CASSHGTSGGYEQYF
J gene: TRBJ2-3; V gene: TRBV3-1/TRBV3-2; D gene: TRBD2; clone size: .; CDR3 DNA: TGTGCCAGCAGCCATTTAGCGGGAGCCCGACTTTCGCAGTATTTT; CDR3 protein: CASSHLAGARLSQYF
J gene: TRBJ2-3; V gene: TRBV18; D gene: .; clone size: .; CDR3 DNA: TGTGCCAGCTCACCTGCCGTCGGCGGCTCACATGGGGCCACAGATACGCAGTATTTT; CDR3 protein: CASSPAVGGSHGATDTQYF
J gene: TRBJ1-5; V gene: TRBV15; D gene: TRBD1; clone size: once; CDR3 DNA: TGTGCCACCAGTCCCCCGAGGAGACAGGGGGTCTCGGACGATCAGCCCCAGCATTTT; CDR3 protein: CATSPPRRQGVSDDQPQHF
J gene: TRBJ1-2; V gene: TRBV3-1/TRBV3-2; D gene: .; clone size: .; CDR3 DNA: TGTGCCAGCAGCCCACAAGCTAACTATGGCTACACCTTC; CDR3 protein: CASSPQANYGYTF
J gene: TRBJ1-6; V gene: TRBV18; D gene: .; clone size: .; CDR3 DNA: TGTGCCAGCTCACCACCCGGGGGTGGGAATTCACCCCTCCACTTT; CDR3 protein: CASSPPGGGNSPLHF
J gene: TRBJ1-2; V gene: TRBV28; D gene: TRBD1; clone size: .; CDR3 DNA: TGTGCCAGCAATCCTAACAGGGGGGTTAACTATGGCTACACCTTC; CDR3 protein: CASNPNRGVNYGYTF
J gene: TRBJ1-5; V gene: TRBV27; D gene: TRBD1; clone size: .; CDR3 DNA: TGTGCCAGCAGTTTATCTTGGCAGGGGGCGATTTATAGCAATCAGCCCCAGCATTTT; CDR3 protein: CASSLSWQGAIYSNQPQHF
J gene: TRBJ2-7; V gene: TRBV30; D gene: TRBD2; clone size: once; CDR3 DNA: TGTGCCTGGAGTAACCCTTGGACTAGCGGGACTGTCTACGAGCAGTACTTC; CDR3 protein: CAWSNPWTSGTVYEQYF
J gene: TRBJ1-5; V gene: TRBV12-3/TRBV12-4; D gene: .; clone size: .; CDR3 DNA: TGTGCCAGCAGTTTCTATATCAATCAGCCCCAGCATTTT; CDR3 protein: CASSFYINQPQHF
J gene: TRBJ2-7; V gene: TRBV4-2; D gene: TRBD2; clone size: .; CDR3 DNA: TGTGCCAGCAGCCAAGCTAGTGGACTAGCGGGACCCCTTGCGCAGTACTTC; CDR3 protein: CASSQASGLAGPLAQYF
J gene: TRBJ1-5; V gene: TRBV5-1; D gene: .; clone size: few; CDR3 DNA: TGCGCCAGCAGCTTGGCCCCGGGGAGCAATCAGCCCCAGCATTTT; CDR3 protein: CASSLAPGSNQPQHF
J gene: TRBJ2-1; V gene: TRBV7-6; D gene: .; clone size: .; CDR3 DNA: TGTGCCAGCAGCTTAAGTCAGGGAGGTAGAAACGAGCAGTTCTTC; CDR3 protein: CASSLSQGGRNEQFF
J gene: TRBJ2-5; V gene: TRBV4-1; D gene: .; clone size: .; CDR3 DNA: TGCGCCAGCAGCCAAGTATGGCAGGCTGAAGAGACCCAGTACTTC; CDR3 protein: CASSQVWQAEETQYF
J gene: TRBJ2-1; V gene: TRBV7-2; D gene: .; clone size: .; CDR3 DNA: TGTGCCAGCAGCTTAGGTAATTGGGGGGACAATGAGCAGTTCTTC; CDR3 protein: CASSLGNWGDNEQFF
J gene: TRBJ1-6; V gene: TRBV28; D gene: TRBD1; clone size: .; CDR3 DNA: TGTGCCAGCAGTTTCTTGGGACAGTATAATTCACCCCTCCACTTT; CDR3 protein: CASSFLGQYNSPLHF
J gene: TRBJ2-5; V gene: TRBV11-3; D gene: .; clone size: .; CDR3 DNA: TGTGCCAGCAGCTTAGATCTGGCGGGGCGGGAGACCCAGTACTTC; CDR3 protein: CASSLDLAGRETQYF
J gene: TRBJ2-3; V gene: TRBV5-1; D gene: TRBD1; clone size: .; CDR3 DNA: TGCGCCAGCAGCTTACTAACAGGGGGTCTTTTGAATACGCAGTATTTT; CDR3 protein: CASSLLTGGLLNTQYF
J gene: TRBJ2-1; V gene: TRBV2; D gene: TRBD2; clone size: .; CDR3 DNA: TGTGCCAGCATGACGGGCGGGAGTCATGAGCAGTTCTTC; CDR3 protein: CASMTGGSHEQFF
J gene: TRBJ1-2; V gene: TRBV11-2; D gene: TRBD1; clone size: .; CDR3 DNA: TGTGCCAGCAGCTTAGATTGGACAGGGCTGGGTGATGAGGATGGCTACACCTTC; CDR3 protein: CASSLDWTGLGDEDGYTF